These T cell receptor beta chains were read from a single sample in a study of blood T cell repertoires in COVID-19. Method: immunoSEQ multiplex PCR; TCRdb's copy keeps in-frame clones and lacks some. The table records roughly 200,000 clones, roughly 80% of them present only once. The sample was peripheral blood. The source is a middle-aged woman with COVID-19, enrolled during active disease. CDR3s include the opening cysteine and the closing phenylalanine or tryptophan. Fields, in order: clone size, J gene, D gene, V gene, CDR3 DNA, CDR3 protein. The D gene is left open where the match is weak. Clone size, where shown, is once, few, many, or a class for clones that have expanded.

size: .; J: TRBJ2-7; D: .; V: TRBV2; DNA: TGTGCCAGCAGTGAAGGAAGGCAGGGTGACTTC; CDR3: CASSEGRQGDF
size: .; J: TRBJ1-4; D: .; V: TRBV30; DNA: TGTGCCTGGAGTGTATACCGGAATCGGGATGAAAAACTGTTTTTT; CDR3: CAWSVYRNRDEKLFF
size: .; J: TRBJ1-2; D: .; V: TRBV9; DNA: TGTGCCAGCAGCCGGACTATAATGAACTATGGCTACACCTTC; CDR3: CASSRTIMNYGYTF
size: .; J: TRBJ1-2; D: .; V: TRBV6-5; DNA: TGTGCCAGCAGCCTTGACTTCTATGGCTACACCTTC; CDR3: CASSLDFYGYTF
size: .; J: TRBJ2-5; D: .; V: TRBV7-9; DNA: TGTGCCAGCAGCTTATCGGGGGGCCCAGGAGAGACCCAGTACTTC; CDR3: CASSLSGGPGETQYF
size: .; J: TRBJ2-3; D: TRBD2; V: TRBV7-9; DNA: TGTGCCAGCAGCTTGGGGTCGGGACTAGCGGGGTCTGGGGTGAATTTT; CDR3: CASSLGSGLAGSGVNF
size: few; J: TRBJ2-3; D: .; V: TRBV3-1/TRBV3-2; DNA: TGTGCCAGCAGCCAAGATCTCTACACAGATACGCAGTATTTT; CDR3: CASSQDLYTDTQYF
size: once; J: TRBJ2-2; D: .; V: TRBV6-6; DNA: TGTGCCAGCAGTTACTCAAAAGGGGTGAACACCGGGGAGCTGTTTTTT; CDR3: CASSYSKGVNTGELFF
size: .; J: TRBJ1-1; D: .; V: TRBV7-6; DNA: TGTGCCAGCAGCTTAGGGGCAGAGAACACTGAAGCTTTCTTT; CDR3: CASSLGAENTEAFF
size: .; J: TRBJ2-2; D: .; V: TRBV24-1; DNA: TGTGCCACCAGTGATCGTTGGCCAGACGGGGAGCTGTTTTTT; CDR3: CATSDRWPDGELFF
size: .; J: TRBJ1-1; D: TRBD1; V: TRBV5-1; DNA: TGCGCCAGCAGCTTGGGGACAGGTACGAACACTGAAGCTTTCTTT; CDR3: CASSLGTGTNTEAFF
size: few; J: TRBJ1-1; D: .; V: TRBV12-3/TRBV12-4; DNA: TGTGCCAGCAGCCTCAGGAACACTGAAGCTTTCTTT; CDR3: CASSLRNTEAFF
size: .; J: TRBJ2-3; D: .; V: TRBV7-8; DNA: TGTGCCAGCAGCCGAGGAGGGGGAGGGTGGGATACGCAGTATTTT; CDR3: CASSRGGGGWDTQYF
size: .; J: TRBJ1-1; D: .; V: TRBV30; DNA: TGTGCCTGGTCCCAGGGATACACTGAAGCTTTCTTT; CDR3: CAWSQGYTEAFF
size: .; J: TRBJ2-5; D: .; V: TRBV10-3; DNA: TGTGCCATCAGTGAAGGGGCCGGCGCCGCGATTGAGACCCAGTACTTC; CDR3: CAISEGAGAAIETQYF
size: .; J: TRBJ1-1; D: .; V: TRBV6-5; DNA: TGTGCCAGCAGTTACTCCTTATCGGACACTGAAGCTTTCTTT; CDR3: CASSYSLSDTEAFF
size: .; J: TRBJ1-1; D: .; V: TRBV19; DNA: TGTGCCAGCAATGACAGGAAGGTGAACACTGAAGCTTTCTTT; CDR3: CASNDRKVNTEAFF
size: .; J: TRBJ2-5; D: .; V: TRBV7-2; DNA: TGTGCCAGCAGCTTAGACAGAAAAGAGACCCAGTACTTC; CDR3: CASSLDRKETQYF
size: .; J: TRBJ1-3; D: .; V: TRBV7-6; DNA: TGTGCCAGCAGATTACTCCCGGAGGGGCGAGGAAACACCATATATTTT; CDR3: CASRLLPEGRGNTIYF
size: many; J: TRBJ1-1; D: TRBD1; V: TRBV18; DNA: TGTGCCAGCTCACCAGGGACAGGGGCTATGAACACTGAAGCTTTCTTT; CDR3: CASSPGTGAMNTEAFF
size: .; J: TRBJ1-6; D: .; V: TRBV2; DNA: TGTGCCAGCAGTGAAAGCGTACAGGGATTGTCCCTCCACTTT; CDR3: CASSESVQGLSLHF
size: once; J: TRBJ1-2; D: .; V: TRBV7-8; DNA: TGTGCCAGCAGCTTAGTTAATAGGTACGGGGATGGCTACACCTTC; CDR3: CASSLVNRYGDGYTF
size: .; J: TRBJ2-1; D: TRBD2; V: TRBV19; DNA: TGTGCCAGTGGACCAGGACTAGCGGATCCTCGAAACGGGAGGCGGTACAATGAGCAGTTCTTC; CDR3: CASGPGLADPRNGRRYNEQFF
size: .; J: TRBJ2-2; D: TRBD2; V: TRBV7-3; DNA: TGTGCCAGCAGCTTAATACAGCGGGGGCCCACCGGGGAGCTGTTTTTT; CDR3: CASSLIQRGPTGELFF
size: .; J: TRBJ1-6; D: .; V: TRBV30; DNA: TGTGCCTGGAGTGTACAAGAGGGATCACCCCTCCACTTT; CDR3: CAWSVQEGSPLHF
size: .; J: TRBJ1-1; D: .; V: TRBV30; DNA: TGTGCCTGGAGTAACCCCTCCCGACAGACTGAAGCTTTCTTT; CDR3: CAWSNPSRQTEAFF
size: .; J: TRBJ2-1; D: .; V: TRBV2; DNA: TGTGCCAGCTATAGACAGGGAGGATCGGTAGAGCAGTTCTTC; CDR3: CASYRQGGSVEQFF
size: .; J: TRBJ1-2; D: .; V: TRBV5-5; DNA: TGTGCCAGCAGCTTGGACCCGGGTTATGGCTACACCTTC; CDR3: CASSLDPGYGYTF
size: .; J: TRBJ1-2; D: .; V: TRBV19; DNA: TGTGCCAGTAGTACAATGGGAGTAGATGGCTACACCTTC; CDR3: CASSTMGVDGYTF
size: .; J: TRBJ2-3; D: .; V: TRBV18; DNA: TGTGCCAGCTCAACAAGGGACTTGGCAGGCGGAATCACAGATACGCAGTATTTT; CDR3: CASSTRDLAGGITDTQYF
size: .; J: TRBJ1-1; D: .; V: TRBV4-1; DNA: TGCGCCAGTTTTAGCATTGCGGGGCAAGGTGAAGCTTTCTTT; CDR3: CASFSIAGQGEAFF
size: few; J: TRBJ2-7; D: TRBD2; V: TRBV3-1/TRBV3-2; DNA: TGTGCCAGCAGCGGGACTAGCGGGAGTAGCGAGCAGTACTTC; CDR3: CASSGTSGSSEQYF
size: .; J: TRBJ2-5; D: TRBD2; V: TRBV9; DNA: TGTGCCAGCAGCGTATCCGTCGGCGGAACGGGAGCGGGAAGCCAAGAGACCCAGTACTTC; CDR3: CASSVSVGGTGAGSQETQYF
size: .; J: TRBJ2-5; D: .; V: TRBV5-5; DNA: TGTGCCAGCAGCCTGTCCGAGACCCAGTACTTC; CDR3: CASSLSETQYF
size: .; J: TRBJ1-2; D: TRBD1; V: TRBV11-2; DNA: TGTGCCAGCAGCTTAGGAGGGACAGCTTATGGCTACACCTTC; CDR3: CASSLGGTAYGYTF
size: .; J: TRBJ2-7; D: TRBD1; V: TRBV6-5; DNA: TGTGCCAGCAGTTACAGACAGGGTGGGTACGAGCAGTACTTC; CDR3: CASSYRQGGYEQYF
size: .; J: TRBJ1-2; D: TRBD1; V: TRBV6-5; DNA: TGTGCCAGCAGATCTAGACAGGGACTTAACTATGGCTACACCTTC; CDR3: CASRSRQGLNYGYTF
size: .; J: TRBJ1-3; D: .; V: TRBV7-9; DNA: TGTGCCAGCAGCTCGCGTGGAAACACCATATATTTT; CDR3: CASSSRGNTIYF
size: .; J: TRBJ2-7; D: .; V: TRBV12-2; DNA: TGTGCAAGTCGCCGCACCGAGGGACTAGCGAACTACGAGCAGTACTTC; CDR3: CASRRTEGLANYEQYF
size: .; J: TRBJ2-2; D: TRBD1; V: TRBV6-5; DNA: TGTGCCAGCAGTCATAGACAGGGTGCGACCGGGGAGCTGTTTTTT; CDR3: CASSHRQGATGELFF
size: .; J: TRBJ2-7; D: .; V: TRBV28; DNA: TGTGCCAGCACCAGGAGGTTTGAGCAGTACTTC; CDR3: CASTRRFEQYF
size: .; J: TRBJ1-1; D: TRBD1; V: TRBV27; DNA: TGTGCCAGCAGTTTTAGGGCAGGGGGCTACACTGAAGCTTTCTTT; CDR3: CASSFRAGGYTEAFF
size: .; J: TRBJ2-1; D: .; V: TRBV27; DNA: TGTGCCAGCAGTTTGGTCCCAGCGACCTACAATGAGCAGTTCTTC; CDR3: CASSLVPATYNEQFF
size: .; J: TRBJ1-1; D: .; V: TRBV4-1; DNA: TGCGCCAGCAGCCAAGGCGGGAACACTGAAGCTTTCTTT; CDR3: CASSQGGNTEAFF
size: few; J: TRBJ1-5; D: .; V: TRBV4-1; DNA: TGCGCCAGCAGCCAAGAGGGCGGCAATCAGCCCCAGCATTTT; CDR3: CASSQEGGNQPQHF